The 25 T cell receptor beta chains below all came from one sample that was sequenced in a study of blood T cell repertoires in COVID-19. Repertoires were generated with immunoSEQ multiplex PCR, while TCRdb's copy carries only in-frame clones and drops some. The table includes 200,000 to 300,000 clones, approximately 85% detected once. The sample was PBMCs or T cells enriched from blood (not recorded which). These receptors were obtained from a woman between 50 and 59 years old who had recovered from COVID-19.

This sequence joins TRBV14 and TRBJ2-5; weak D call: TRBD1 (6 bases). CDR1 is SGHDN, CDR2 FVKESK, per germline. The CDR3 is 17 amino acids. V shed 0 bases and J shed 5 bases, with 19 bases lying between them. In DNA, the CDR3 is TGTGCCAGCAGCCAAGATGACGGGAACAGGGCGTACGAGACCCAGTACTTC. Protein product: CASSQDDGNRAYETQYF.

The CDR3 reads CATQDSSYEQYF. The CDR3 nucleotides are TGTGCCACTCAGGACAGCTCCTACGAGCAGTACTTC. The chain joins TRBV28 to TRBJ2-7, with D maybe TRBD1 (6 bases). Germline V CDR1 and CDR2: MDHEN, SYDVKM. V lost 10 bases, J lost 0 bases, and 10 bases lay in between. The CDR3 runs to 12 residues.

The chain is built from TRBV7-9 and TRBJ1-1; 9 bases are a match to TRBD1. The J segment lost 1 base and the V segment lost 3 bases, leaving 0 bases of the junction unmatched. Per germline, CDR1 SEHNR and CDR2 FQNEAQ (reference sequence). This CDR3 region has 14 residues. The CDR3 DNA follows: TGTGCCAGCAGCTTGGACAGGGGGAACACTGAAGCTTTCTTT. It yields the protein CASSLDRGNTEAFF.

There are a few counts of this clone. The V call is TRBV29-1, the J call TRBJ1-2, with 8 bases matching TRBD1. Germline V CDR1 and CDR2: SQVTM, ANQGSEA. There are 12 residues in the CDR3. V shed 6 bases, J shed 1 base, and the junction held 1 base outside the gene matches. CDR3 sequence reads: CSVDRGNYGYTF. In DNA form, the CDR3 reads TGCAGCGTAGACAGGGGTAACTATGGCTACACCTTC.

This clone was seen ten or more times. The CDR3 DNA follows: TGTGCCAGCAGTCAGGGAAAGACTGAAGCTTTCTTT. It yields the protein CASSQGKTEAFF. This sequence joins TRBV7-9 and TRBJ1-1; the D gene is possibly TRBD1 (5 bases). CDR3 length: 12 residues. Germline values: CDR1 SEHNR, CDR2 FQNEAQ (reference sequence). The V and J ends lost 6 bases and 5 bases respectively, with 10 bases between them.

The gene calls are TRBV27 and TRBJ1-6, with D perhaps matching TRBD1 (5 bases). The CDR3 length is 14 residues. V gave up 3 bases and J gave up 3 bases, with 6 bases separating them. Germline V lookup: CDR1 MNHEY, CDR2 SMNVEV (reference sequence). CDR3 bases: TGTGCCAGCAGTTTGCAGGGCTATAATTCACCCCTCCACTTT. Translating gives CASSLQGYNSPLHF.

The chain combines TRBV28 with TRBJ1-5, with 8 bases aligning to TRBD1. The CDR3 covers 15 residues. Germline V gene data show CDR1 as MDHEN and CDR2 as SYDVKM. Germline trimming cut 2 bases from V and 4 bases from J; bases unmatched to any gene: 4. This chain's CDR3 is CASSLNRGFNQPQHF. The CDR3 coding sequence is TGTGCCAGCAGTTTAAACAGGGGGTTTAATCAGCCCCAGCATTTT.

CDR3 amino acids: CASRVSNMNTEAFF. The CDR3 region has the DNA TGTGCCAGCAGAGTCAGTAACATGAACACTGAAGCTTTCTTT. The chain recombines TRBV27 with TRBJ1-1; no clear D gene. The ends were cut back, 6 bases at V and 0 bases at J, with 11 bases in the middle. The CDR3 contains 14 residues. Germline loops: CDR1 MNHEY, CDR2 SMNVEV (reference sequence).

The genes are TRBV12-3 or TRBV12-4 and TRBJ1-1; D unresolved. The V and J ends lost 4 bases and 0 bases respectively, with 6 bases between them. CDR3 length equals 13 residues. CDR3: CASSYGVNTEAFF. CDR3 DNA: TGTGCCAGCAGTTACGGGGTGAACACTGAAGCTTTCTTT.

The chain recombines TRBV4-3 with TRBJ2-1; 10 nucleotides line up with TRBD1. The CDR3 has 13 residues. The junction had 0 bases not matched to a gene; V was cut back by 4 bases and J by 6 bases. Germline CDR1 LGHNA, CDR2 YSLEER. The CDR3 DNA reads as TGCGCCAGCAGCCGACAGGGGGCCAATGAGCAGTTCTTC. This encodes CASSRQGANEQFF.

This chain uses TRBV18 with TRBJ2-7, with D uncertain. This CDR3 comprises 13 residues. Per the germline V gene, CDR1 is KGHSH and CDR2 is LQKENI. V lost 2 bases and J lost 2, with 7 bases in between. CDR3 sequence reads: CASSPMSPYEQYF. In DNA form, the CDR3 reads TGTGCCAGCTCACCAATGAGTCCCTACGAGCAGTACTTC.

This clone turned up a few times. The CDR3 DNA reads TGTGCCAGCCGCGGGACTTCATCGGGCTATGGCTACACCTTC. It is translated as CASRGTSSGYGYTF. This chain joins TRBV7-8 and TRBJ1-2; the D gene is possibly TRBD1 (5 bases). V lost 8 bases to trimming and J lost 4 bases, with 17 bases between them. The CDR3 runs 14 residues. The germline V gene has CDR1 SGHVS and CDR2 FQNEAQ.

The CDR3 protein is CASSLTPLNGGSNEQFF. The CDR3, as DNA: TGCGCCAGCAGTCTAACACCTCTAAATGGAGGATCGAATGAGCAGTTCTTC. This sequence joins TRBV23-1 and TRBJ2-1; D is possibly TRBD2 (5 bases). TRBV23-1 is classed as an ORF, of uncertain function. The CDR3 contains 17 residues. V dropped 4 bases and J dropped 7 bases, with 23 bases sitting between them.

The gene calls are TRBV28 and TRBJ1-1, with a tentative D call TRBD1 (5 bases). Per the germline V gene, CDR1 is MDHEN and CDR2 is SYDVKM. The CDR3 spans 15 residues. The V gene lost 5 bases and the J gene lost 0 bases, with 13 bases spanning the gap. This CDR3 is CASSTHPTVNTEAFF. CDR3 bases: TGTGCCAGCAGTACACACCCGACAGTGAACACTGAAGCTTTCTTT. The full variable domain, rest sourced from reference TRBV28 and TRBJ1-1, is DVKVTQSSRYLVKRTGEKVFLECVQDMDHENMFWYRQDPGLGLRLIYFSYDVKMKEKGDIPEGYSVSREKKERFSLILESASTNQTSMYLCASSTHPTVNTEAFFGQGTRLTVV.

V is TRBV19 and J is TRBJ2-7; 8 bases fit TRBD1. V was clipped by 5 bases and J by 2 bases; unmatched bases: 5. This CDR3 contains 14 residues. CDR1 is LNHDA and CDR2 is SQIVND in the germline V gene (reference sequence). The CDR3 here is CASSGRTGTYEQYF. The CDR3 DNA sequence: TGTGCCAGTAGTGGTCGGACAGGGACCTACGAGCAGTACTTC.

This clone was observed a handful of times. The chain joins TRBV4-3 to TRBJ2-5, with TRBD2 matching over 12 bases. The V gene's germline CDR1 is LGHNA and CDR2 YSLEER. This CDR3 has 19 residues. Trimming removed 0 bases from V and 2 bases from J; junction bases left unmatched: 10. For the CDR3, the DNA is TGCGCCAGCAGCCAAGATTGGCTAGCGGGAGGGCCCCGTCAAGAGACCCAGTACTTC. Translating it yields CASSQDWLAGGPRQETQYF.

Only one count was recorded for this clone. This chain links TRBV6-2 or TRBV6-3 with TRBJ1-5, with D perhaps matching TRBD1 (6 bases). Germline-derived CDR1 and CDR2 are MNHEY and SVGEGT. V lost 2 bases, J lost 1 base, and 6 bases lay in between. The length of the CDR3 is 14 residues. The CDR3 loop is CASSYGTSNQPQHF. The CDR3 DNA sequence: TGTGCCAGCAGTTACGGGACAAGCAATCAGCCCCAGCATTTT.

V gene TRBV7-3 combines with J gene TRBJ2-1; 9 bases align to TRBD1. Germline-derived CDR1 and CDR2 are SGHTA and FQGTGA. The CDR3 contains 15 residues. The V segment lost 3 bases and the J segment 8 bases; nucleotides outside the gene matches: 8. CDR3 in amino acids: CASSLQGQGVHEQFF. CDR3 sequence (DNA): TGTGCCAGCAGCTTGCAGGGACAGGGCGTCCATGAGCAGTTCTTC.

The V gene is TRBV12-5, the J gene TRBJ1-5; D is perhaps TRBD1 (5 bases). Germline values: CDR1 LGHNT, CDR2 FRNRAP. The CDR3 is made up of 13 amino acids. V lost 6 bases to trimming and J lost 5 bases, with 11 bases between them. The CDR3 sequence is CASGGDSHQPQHF. CDR3 nucleotide sequence: TGTGCTAGTGGGGGTGACAGCCATCAGCCCCAGCATTTT.

The V gene is TRBV18, the J gene TRBJ1-1; D unresolved. V gave up 6 bases and J gave up 6 bases, with 11 bases separating them. Germline CDR1 and CDR2: KGHSH and LQKENI. This CDR3 contains 12 residues. This chain's CDR3 is CASSKFGPEAFF. The CDR3 coding sequence is TGTGCCAGCTCTAAATTCGGTCCTGAAGCTTTCTTT.

The chain links TRBV6-5 to TRBJ2-5, with D maybe TRBD1 (5 bases). CDR1 is MNHEY and CDR2 is SVGAGI in the germline V gene. The V end lost 0 bases, the J end lost 2 bases, and 10 bases lay between the germline ends. The CDR3 loop spans 15 amino acids. The DNA of the CDR3 is TGTGCCAGCAGTTACTCGCTTGACAGACAAGAGACCCAGTACTTC. Protein: CASSYSLDRQETQYF.

This clone was detected once. The chain carries TRBV2 and TRBJ1-4; D uncertain. Trimming removed 6 bases from V and 8 bases from J, with 10 bases in between. The CDR3 totals 12 residues. Germline lookup yields CDR1 SNHLY and CDR2 FYNNEI. CDR3 nucleotide sequence: TGTGCCAGCAGGCTGACTACCGAAAAACTGTTTTTT. It is translated as CASRLTTEKLFF.

The chain combines TRBV7-2 with TRBJ2-2; TRBD1 agrees at 9 bases. With 5 bases clipped from V and 4 bases from J, the junction kept 5 bases outside the gene matches. The germline CDR1 and CDR2 sequences are SGHTA and FQGNSA. This CDR3 is built from 15 residues. The CDR3 loop is CASSPPGQGTGELFF. CDR3 in DNA: TGTGCCAGCAGCCCACCGGGACAGGGCACCGGGGAGCTGTTTTTT. Supplemented by reference TRBV7-2 and TRBJ2-2, the full variable domain reads GAGVSQSPSNKVTEKGKDVELRCDPISGHTALYWYRQSLGQGLEFLIYFQGNSAPDKSGLPSDRFSAERTGGSVSTLTIQRTQQEDSAVYLCASSPPGQGTGELFFGEGSRLTVL.

This chain uses TRBV28 with TRBJ1-2, with 10 bases aligning to TRBD1. Germline V gene data show CDR1 as MDHEN and CDR2 as SYDVKM. The CDR3 extends over 13 amino acids. Losses at the gene ends were 6 bases for V and 8 bases for J; bases not matched to a gene: 6. The CDR3, as DNA: TGTGCCAGCAGGACGGGACAGGGGAAGGGCTACACCTTC. This encodes CASRTGQGKGYTF.

The chain combines TRBV6-5 with TRBJ1-2; TRBD1 matches at 8 bases. V lost 4 bases and J lost 2; bases outside the gene matches: 6. This CDR3 spans 15 amino acids. Germline CDR1 and CDR2: MNHEY and SVGAGI. CDR3 coding DNA: TGTGCCAGCAGTTTCGACAGGGGCAGAAACTATGGCTACACCTTC. This encodes CASSFDRGRNYGYTF.